What follows is one T cell receptor (beta chain) and its context. What it recognizes is unknown. This sample was included in a study of T cell responses to AZD1222 COVID-19 vaccine. Across the study: Second-dose intervals near 4 or 12 weeks were combined. Study outcomes and limitations: Nearly half of spike-specific TCRs reportedly target variant regions that are unmutated in the B.1.351 and B.1.1.7 variants. It was only a handful of AZD1222 recipients who were seropositive at baseline.

Data came from immunoSEQ multiplex PCR; TCRdb stores just in-frame clones and leaves some out. The table records roughly 120,000 clones, about nine tenths of them present only once. The TCR comes from an adult in good health. This specimen consisted of peripheral blood, obtained on day 0 of AZD1222 vaccination.

CDR3 sequence reads: CASSFSRNSNQPQHF. In nucleotides, the CDR3 is TGTGCCAGCAGTTTCTCCAGGAATAGCAATCAGCCCCAGCATTTT. This chain uses TRBV27 with TRBJ1-5; D is ambiguous. Trimming cost V 3 bases and J 0 bases, with 9 bases left between them. This CDR3 spans 15 amino acids. CDR1 and CDR2 from the germline V gene are MNHEY and SMNVEV (reference sequence).